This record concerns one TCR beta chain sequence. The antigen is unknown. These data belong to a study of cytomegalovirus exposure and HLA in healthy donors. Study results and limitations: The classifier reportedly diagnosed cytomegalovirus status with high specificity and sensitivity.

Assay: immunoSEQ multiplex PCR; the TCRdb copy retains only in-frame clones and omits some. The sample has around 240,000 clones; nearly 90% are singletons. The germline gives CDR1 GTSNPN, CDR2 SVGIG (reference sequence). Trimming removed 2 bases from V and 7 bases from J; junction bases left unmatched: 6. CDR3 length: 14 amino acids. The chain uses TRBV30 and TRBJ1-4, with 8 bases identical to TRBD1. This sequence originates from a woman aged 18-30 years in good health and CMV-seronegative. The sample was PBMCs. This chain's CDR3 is CAWSLQGVGEKLFF. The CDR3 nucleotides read TGTGCCTGGAGTTTACAGGGGGTTGGTGAAAAACTGTTTTTT. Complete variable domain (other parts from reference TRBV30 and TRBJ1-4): SQTIHQWPATLVQPVGSPLSLECTVEGTSNPNLYWYRQAAGRGLQLLFYSVGIGQISSEVPQNLSASRPQDRQFILSSKKLLLSDSGFYLCAWSLQGVGEKLFFGSGTQLSVL.